The TCR beta chain under discussion was sequenced for a study of blood T cells in healthy people across ages. Alongside a J-beta primer mix, a sample-barcoded 5' primer served in a second PCR lasting about 7 to 11 cycles. TCRdb used MiXCR to reprocess the 5' RACE reads, holding one entry per CDR3 protein. Found here are 550,000 to 600,000 distinct CDR3 sequences, approximately 30% of them singletons; the top ten hold around 18%. Study findings and constraints: Samples with more naive T cells showed higher observed beta diversity.

A word on this clonotype: The antigen is unknown.

CDR3 length equals 15 residues. Trimming removed 6 bases from V and 2 bases from J; junction bases left unmatched: 9. Per the germline V gene, CDR1 is SNHLY and CDR2 is FYNNEI. The source material was blood. This receptor was taken from a woman between 70 and 85 years old in good health. V is TRBV2 and J is TRBJ1-1, with 7 bases aligning to TRBD1. The CDR3 DNA sequence: TGTGCCAGCAGCAATACAGGGGCGATCAACACTGAAGCTTTCTTT. Translated: CASSNTGAINTEAFF.